This is a list of T cell receptor beta chains from one sample in a study of blood T cells in healthy people across ages. TCRdb processed the 5' RACE reads anew with MiXCR; each CDR3 protein has one entry. The sample consists of hundreds of thousands of distinct CDR3 sequences, more than 50% of them appearing once. Sample: blood. The receptors come from a man between 40 and 49 years old in good health. The CDR3 runs from the conserved cysteine through the conserved F or W. The D gene is left open where the match is weak. Not every row has a clone size; where given, it reads once, few, many or a size class.

NA,TRBJ2-6,TRBV2,NA,CASKWSGSGANVLTF,TGTGCCAGCAAATGGTCGGGTTCTGGGGCCAACGTCCTGACTTTC
NA,TRBJ2-3,TRBV28,TRBD2,CASSSSGSGDTQYF,TGTGCCAGCAGTTCTAGCGGGAGTGGAGATACGCAGTATTTT
few,TRBJ2-1,TRBV5-1,TRBD1,CASSWTGPHEQFF,TGCGCCAGCAGCTGGACAGGGCCCCATGAGCAGTTCTTC
NA,TRBJ2-7,TRBV27,TRBD2,CASARGVYYEQYF,TGTGCCAGCGCCCGGGGGGTTTACTACGAGCAGTACTTC
NA,TRBJ1-2,TRBV7-3,TRBD1,CASSLDQGASDGYTF,TGTGCCAGCAGCCTCGATCAGGGGGCGTCTGATGGCTACACCTTC
few,TRBJ2-3,TRBV12-3/TRBV12-4,NA,CASSLGRTQYF,TGTGCCAGCAGTTTGGGACGAACGCAGTATTTT
once,TRBJ2-3,TRBV6-5,TRBD2,CASSLRPLGTSTDTQYF,TGTGCCAGCAGCTTACGGCCGCTAGGGACTAGCACGGATACGCAGTATTTT
NA,TRBJ2-5,TRBV5-1,NA,CASSLGAATVETQYF,TGCGCCAGCAGCTTGGGGGCAGCAACAGTGGAGACCCAGTACTTC
NA,TRBJ2-5,TRBV5-1,TRBD1,CASRTPGQIIGEYF,TGCGCCAGCAGAACACCGGGACAGATAATCGGGGAGTACTTC
NA,TRBJ2-4,TRBV20-1,TRBD2,CSARDMGLAGGWEQDF,TGCAGTGCTAGAGATATGGGACTAGCGGGAGGGTGGGAGCAGGACTTC
few,TRBJ2-5,TRBV6-6,NA,CASQQPQETQYF,TGTGCCAGCCAGCAGCCACAAGAGACCCAGTACTTC
NA,TRBJ2-2,TRBV2,NA,CASSVGSSLNTGELFF,TGTGCCAGCAGTGTGGGCAGCTCACTTAACACCGGGGAGCTGTTTTTT
NA,TRBJ1-1,TRBV7-9,TRBD1,CASRQNRGMNTEAFF,TGTGCCAGCAGACAAAACAGGGGGATGAACACTGAAGCTTTCTTT
NA,TRBJ2-5,TRBV20-1,TRBD2,CSARDATGGAPETQYF,TGCAGTGCTAGAGACGCCACGGGAGGGGCCCCAGAGACCCAGTACTTC
few,TRBJ1-2,TRBV3-1,NA,CASSQGRGASGYTF,TGTGCCAGCAGCCAAGGTCGGGGGGCAAGCGGCTACACCTTC
NA,TRBJ2-1,TRBV9,NA,CASSVLDGARQGKQFF,TGTGCCAGCAGCGTTCTCGACGGGGCCCGCCAAGGAAAGCAGTTCTTC
NA,TRBJ1-6,TRBV11-2,TRBD1,CASSIRDRVVERNSPLHF,TGTGCCAGCAGCATCCGGGACAGGGTAGTCGAAAGGAATTCACCCCTCCACTTT
few,TRBJ2-4,TRBV7-9,TRBD2,CASSLDGSGSPKNIQYF,TGTGCCAGCAGCTTAGATGGTAGCGGGAGTCCCAAAAACATTCAGTACTTC
NA,TRBJ2-6,TRBV6-5,NA,CASGTISGANVLTF,TGTGCCAGCGGTACAATCTCTGGGGCCAACGTCCTGACTTTC
NA,TRBJ2-1,TRBV29-1,NA,CNAIPNNRDNEQFF,TGCAACGCAATACCGAACAACCGGGACAATGAGCAGTTCTTC
NA,TRBJ2-4,TRBV5-1,NA,CASSLAGIAKNIQYF,TGCGCCAGCAGCTTAGCTGGGATAGCCAAAAACATTCAGTACTTC
NA,TRBJ2-7,TRBV6-1,TRBD2,CASSGGLAGLEPNYEQYF,TGTGCCAGCAGTGGGGGACTAGCGGGTCTAGAACCAAATTACGAGCAGTACTTC
NA,TRBJ2-3,TRBV5-8,TRBD2,CASILAGGPLRGTDTQYF,TGTGCCAGCATCCTAGCGGGGGGGCCCCTCAGAGGCACAGATACGCAGTATTTT
NA,TRBJ2-5,TRBV3-1,TRBD1,CASSHRTGVETQYF,TGTGCCAGCAGCCACAGGACAGGGGTCGAGACCCAGTACTTC
NA,TRBJ2-1,TRBV20-1,NA,CSSRQAYNEQFF,TGCAGTTCAAGACAGGCATACAATGAGCAGTTCTTC
NA,TRBJ1-1,TRBV7-9,TRBD1,CASSPGQGAPRRGDTEAFF,TGTGCCAGCAGCCCCGGACAGGGGGCTCCTCGTCGGGGTGACACTGAAGCTTTCTTT
NA,TRBJ2-6,TRBV12-3/TRBV12-4,TRBD1,CASSLDSGQGAPGANVLTF,TGTGCCAGCAGTTTAGACTCGGGACAGGGGGCCCCTGGGGCCAACGTCCTGACTTTC
NA,TRBJ2-5,TRBV7-2,TRBD2,CASSQIAGGPAPTETQYF,TGTGCCAGCAGCCAGATAGCGGGGGGCCCAGCCCCCACAGAGACCCAGTACTTC
NA,TRBJ2-5,TRBV9,TRBD1,CASSSRTGQETQYF,TGTGCCAGCAGCTCACGGACAGGTCAAGAGACCCAGTACTTC
NA,TRBJ2-1,TRBV5-1,NA,CASSLVRTSNNEQFF,TGCGCCAGCAGCTTGGTAAGGACTTCGAACAATGAGCAGTTCTTC
NA,TRBJ2-7,TRBV20-1,TRBD1,CSAKNRDRDYEQYF,TGCAGTGCCAAAAACCGGGACAGGGACTACGAGCAGTACTTC
NA,TRBJ2-1,TRBV6-5,TRBD2,CASGGRAGNEQFF,TGTGCCAGCGGGGGGAGGGCCGGGAATGAGCAGTTCTTC
once,TRBJ1-6,TRBV5-1,NA,CASSLTAPGESPLHF,TGCGCCAGCAGCTTGACGGCTCCGGGGGAGTCACCCCTCCACTTT
NA,TRBJ2-3,TRBV29-1,NA,CSVEGVTDTQYF,TGCAGCGTTGAAGGGGTAACAGATACGCAGTATTTT
NA,TRBJ2-1,TRBV9,NA,CASSPGGLVQETQFF,TGTGCCAGCAGCCCAGGGGGACTAGTGCAAGAGACCCAGTTCTTC
NA,TRBJ2-5,TRBV28,TRBD1,CASRQGQGTQYF,TGTGCCAGCAGGCAAGGACAGGGGACCCAGTACTTC
NA,TRBJ1-4,TRBV20-1,NA,CSARDQGRGNEKLFF,TGCAGTGCTAGAGACCAGGGAAGGGGAAATGAAAAACTGTTTTTT
NA,TRBJ2-1,TRBV3-1,NA,CASSQSPAQALETQFF,TGTGCCAGCAGCCAGAGCCCTGCACAGGCACTAGAGACCCAGTTCTTC
NA,TRBJ2-3,TRBV7-2,TRBD1,CASSQQGARTDTQYF,TGTGCCAGCAGCCAGCAGGGGGCGCGGACAGATACGCAGTATTTT
NA,TRBJ2-3,TRBV7-6,NA,CASSLRASTDTQYF,TGTGCCAGCAGCTTAAGAGCTTCAACAGATACGCAGTATTTT
once,TRBJ2-1,TRBV20-1,TRBD1,CSATPRQGVIDEQFF,TGCAGTGCTACCCCTCGACAGGGAGTTATCGATGAGCAGTTCTTC
NA,TRBJ1-2,TRBV20-1,NA,CSALHTGKGGYTF,TGCAGTGCTCTCCACACAGGGAAGGGTGGCTACACCTTC
few,TRBJ2-1,TRBV14,NA,CASSSGSFSYNEQFF,TGTGCCAGCAGCTCGGGGAGCTTCTCCTACAATGAGCAGTTCTTC
NA,TRBJ2-7,TRBV2,TRBD1,CASSDRGPPYEQYF,TGTGCCAGCAGTGACAGGGGGCCCCCCTACGAGCAGTACTTC
NA,TRBJ2-7,TRBV20-1,NA,CSASSAAFSYEQYF,TGCAGTGCTAGCTCCGCAGCCTTCTCCTACGAGCAGTACTTC
NA,TRBJ2-7,TRBV4-1,NA,CASSQAPDEQYF,TGCGCCAGCAGCCAGGCCCCCGACGAGCAGTACTTC
NA,TRBJ2-7,TRBV20-1,NA,CSARGLAPGEQYF,TGCAGTGCTAGGGGTCTAGCGCCAGGCGAGCAGTACTTC
NA,TRBJ2-1,TRBV20-1,TRBD2,CSARSGTSGGAWQFF,TGCAGTGCCCGTTCCGGGACTAGCGGGGGGGCCTGGCAGTTCTTC
NA,TRBJ2-1,TRBV20-1,NA,CSLPGDPVNEQFF,TGCAGTCTCCCAGGGGACCCGGTCAATGAGCAGTTCTTC
few,TRBJ2-6,TRBV10-2,NA,CASSVKGSSNSGANVLTF,TGCGCCAGCAGTGTGAAGGGCAGCTCCAACTCTGGGGCCAACGTCCTGACTTTC
NA,TRBJ2-5,TRBV7-9,NA,CASRRPGAGVQETRYF,TGTGCCAGCAGACGGCCAGGAGCAGGGGTACAAGAGACCCGGTACTTC
NA,TRBJ2-3,TRBV6-5,TRBD2,CASSSLPHIGGGETDTQYF,TGTGCCAGCAGTTCTCTCCCCCATATTGGCGGGGGGGAAACAGATACGCAGTATTTT
NA,TRBJ2-7,TRBV4-2,NA,CASSQEVQAGYEQYF,TGTGCCAGCAGCCAAGAGGTGCAGGCAGGCTACGAGCAGTACTTC
few,TRBJ1-2,TRBV7-2,NA,CASSLSRDYGYTF,TGTGCCAGCAGCTTAAGCAGGGACTATGGCTACACCTTC
NA,TRBJ2-5,TRBV20-1,TRBD2,CSARDPMLAGGRNEQYF,TGCAGTGCTAGAGACCCCATGCTAGCGGGGGGGCGAAATGAGCAGTACTTC
NA,TRBJ2-7,TRBV12-3/TRBV12-4,NA,CASSKAGGPYEQYF,TGTGCCAGCAGTAAAGCAGGAGGGCCGTACGAGCAGTACTTC